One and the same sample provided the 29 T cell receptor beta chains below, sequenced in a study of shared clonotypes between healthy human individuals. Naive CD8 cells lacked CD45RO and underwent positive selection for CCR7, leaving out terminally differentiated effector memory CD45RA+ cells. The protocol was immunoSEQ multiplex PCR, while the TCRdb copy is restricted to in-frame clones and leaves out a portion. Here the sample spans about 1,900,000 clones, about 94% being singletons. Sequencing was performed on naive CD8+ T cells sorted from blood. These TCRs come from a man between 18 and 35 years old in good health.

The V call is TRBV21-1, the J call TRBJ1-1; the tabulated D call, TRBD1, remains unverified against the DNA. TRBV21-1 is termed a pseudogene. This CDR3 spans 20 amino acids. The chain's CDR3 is CASSKAPGQGSQEGNTEAFF. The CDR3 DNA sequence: TGTGCCAGCAGCAAAGCACCGGGACAGGGAAGTCAGGAAGGGAACACTGAAGCTTTCTTT.

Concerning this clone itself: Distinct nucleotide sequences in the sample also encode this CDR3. CDR3 nucleotide sequence: TGTGCCAGCAGCCTGGGACAGGGGGTGGACACTGAAGCTTTCTTT. Translated, it gives CASSLGQGVDTEAFF. J is TRBJ1-1 and V is TRBV7-9; 11 nucleotides agree with TRBD1. Germline CDR1 is SEHNR and CDR2 is FQNEAQ (reference sequence). The CDR3 spans 15 residues. Trimming removed 5 bases from V and 3 bases from J; junction bases left unmatched: 5. Filled out from reference TRBV7-9 and TRBJ1-1, the complete variable domain reads DTGVSQNPRHKITKRGQNVTFRCDPISEHNRLYWYRQTLGQGPEFLTYFQNEAQLEKSRLLSDRFSAERPKGSFSTLEIQRTEQGDSAMYLCASSLGQGVDTEAFFGQGTRLTVV.

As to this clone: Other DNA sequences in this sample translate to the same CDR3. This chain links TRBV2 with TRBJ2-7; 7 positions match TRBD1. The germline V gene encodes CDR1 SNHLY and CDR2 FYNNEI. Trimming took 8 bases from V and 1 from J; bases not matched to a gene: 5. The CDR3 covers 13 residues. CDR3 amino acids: CASRKGQSYEQYF. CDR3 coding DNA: TGTGCCAGCCGGAAGGGACAGTCCTACGAGCAGTACTTC.

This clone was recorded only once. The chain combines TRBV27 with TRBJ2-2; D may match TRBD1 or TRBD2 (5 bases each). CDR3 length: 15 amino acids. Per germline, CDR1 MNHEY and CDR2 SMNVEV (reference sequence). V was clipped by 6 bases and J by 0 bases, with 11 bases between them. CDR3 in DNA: TGTGCCAGCAGGGGGGTTAGGGCGAACACCGGGGAGCTGTTTTTT. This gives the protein CASRGVRANTGELFF.

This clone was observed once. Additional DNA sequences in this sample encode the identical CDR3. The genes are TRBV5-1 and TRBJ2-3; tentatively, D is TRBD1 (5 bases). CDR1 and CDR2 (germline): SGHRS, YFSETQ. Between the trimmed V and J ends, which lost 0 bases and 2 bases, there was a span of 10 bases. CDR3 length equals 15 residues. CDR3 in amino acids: CASSLEAGHTDTQYF. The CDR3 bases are TGCGCCAGCAGCTTGGAGGCAGGACACACAGATACGCAGTATTTT. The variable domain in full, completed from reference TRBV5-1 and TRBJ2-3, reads KAGVTQTPRYLIKTRGQQVTLSCSPISGHRSVSWYQQTPGQGLQFLFEYFSETQRNKGNFPGRFSGRQFSNSRSEMNVSTLELGDSALYLCASSLEAGHTDTQYFGPGTRLTVL.

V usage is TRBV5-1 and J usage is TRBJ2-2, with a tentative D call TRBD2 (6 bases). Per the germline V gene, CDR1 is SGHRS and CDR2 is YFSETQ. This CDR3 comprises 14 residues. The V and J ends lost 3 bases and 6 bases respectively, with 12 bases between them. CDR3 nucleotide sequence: TGCGCCAGCAGCTCGCGCGGCGGGGCCGGGGAGCTGTTTTTT. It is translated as CASSSRGGAGELFF.

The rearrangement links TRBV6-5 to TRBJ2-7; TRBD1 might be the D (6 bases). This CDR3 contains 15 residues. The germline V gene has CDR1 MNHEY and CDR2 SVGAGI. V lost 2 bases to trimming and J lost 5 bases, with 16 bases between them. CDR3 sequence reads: CASSYQQGLFHEQYF. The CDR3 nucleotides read TGTGCCAGCAGTTACCAGCAGGGGTTATTCCACGAGCAGTACTTC.

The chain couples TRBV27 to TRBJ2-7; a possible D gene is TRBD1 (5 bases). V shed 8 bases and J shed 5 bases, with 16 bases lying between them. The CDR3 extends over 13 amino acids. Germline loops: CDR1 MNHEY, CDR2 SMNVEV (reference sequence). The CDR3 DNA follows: TGTGCCAGCGGGCAGGGCGTTACGCACGAGCAGTACTTC. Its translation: CASGQGVTHEQYF.

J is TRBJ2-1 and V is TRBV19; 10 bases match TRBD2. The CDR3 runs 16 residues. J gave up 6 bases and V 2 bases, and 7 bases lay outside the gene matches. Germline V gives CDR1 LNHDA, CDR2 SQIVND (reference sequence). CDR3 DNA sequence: TGTGCCAGTAGTATATTAGCTAGCGGGGGAAGCAATGAGCAGTTCTTC. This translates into CASSILASGGSNEQFF.

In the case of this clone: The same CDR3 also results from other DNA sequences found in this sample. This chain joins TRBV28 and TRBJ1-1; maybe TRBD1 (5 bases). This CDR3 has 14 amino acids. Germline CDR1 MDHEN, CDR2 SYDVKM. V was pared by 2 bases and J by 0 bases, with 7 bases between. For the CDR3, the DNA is TGTGCCAGCAGTTTACGGGGGTTGAACACTGAAGCTTTCTTT. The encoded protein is CASSLRGLNTEAFF.

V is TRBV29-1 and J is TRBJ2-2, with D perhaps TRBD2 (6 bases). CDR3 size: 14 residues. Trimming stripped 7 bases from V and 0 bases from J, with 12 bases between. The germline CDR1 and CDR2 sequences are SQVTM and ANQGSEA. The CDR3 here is CSAGGGPNTGELFF. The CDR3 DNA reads TGCAGCGCCGGGGGAGGCCCGAACACCGGGGAGCTGTTTTTT.

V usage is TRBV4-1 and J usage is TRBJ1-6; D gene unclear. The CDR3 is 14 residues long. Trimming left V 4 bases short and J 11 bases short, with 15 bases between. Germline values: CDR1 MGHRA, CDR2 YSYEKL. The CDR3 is CASSRGQMNPPLHF. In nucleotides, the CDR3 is TGCGCCAGCAGCCGGGGTCAGATGAACCCACCCCTCCACTTT.

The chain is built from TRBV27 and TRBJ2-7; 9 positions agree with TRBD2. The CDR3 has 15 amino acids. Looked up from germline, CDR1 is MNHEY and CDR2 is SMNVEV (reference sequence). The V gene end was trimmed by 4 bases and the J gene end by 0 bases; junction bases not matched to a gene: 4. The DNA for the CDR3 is TGTGCCAGCAGTTCTCGACTAGCGGCCTCCTACGAGCAGTACTTC. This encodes CASSSRLAASYEQYF.

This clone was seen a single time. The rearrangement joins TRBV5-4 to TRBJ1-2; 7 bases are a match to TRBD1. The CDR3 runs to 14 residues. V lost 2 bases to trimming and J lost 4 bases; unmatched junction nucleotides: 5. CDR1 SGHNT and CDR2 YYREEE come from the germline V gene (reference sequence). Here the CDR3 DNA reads TGTGCCAGCAGCTTAGGGACAGCTGCCTATGGCTACACCTTC. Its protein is CASSLGTAAYGYTF.

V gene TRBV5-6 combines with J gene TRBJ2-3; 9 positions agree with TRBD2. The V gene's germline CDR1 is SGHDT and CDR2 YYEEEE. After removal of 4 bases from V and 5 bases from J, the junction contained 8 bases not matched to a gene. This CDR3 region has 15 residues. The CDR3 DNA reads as TGTGCCAGCAGCCCCCTTGGACTAGCGCGAGATACGCAGTATTTT. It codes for CASSPLGLARDTQYF.

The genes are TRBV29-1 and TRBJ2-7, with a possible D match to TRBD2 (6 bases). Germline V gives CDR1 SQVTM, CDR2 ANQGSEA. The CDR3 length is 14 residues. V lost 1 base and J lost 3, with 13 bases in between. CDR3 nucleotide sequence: TGCAGCGTTGAAGCCGGGAGCCGAGACTACGAGCAGTACTTC. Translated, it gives CSVEAGSRDYEQYF.

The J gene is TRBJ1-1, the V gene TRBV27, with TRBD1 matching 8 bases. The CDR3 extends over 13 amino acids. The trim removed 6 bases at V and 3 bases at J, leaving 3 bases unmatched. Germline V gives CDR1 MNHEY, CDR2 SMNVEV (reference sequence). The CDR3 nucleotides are TGTGCCAGCAGCATACAGGGGGACACTGAAGCTTTCTTT. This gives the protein CASSIQGDTEAFF.

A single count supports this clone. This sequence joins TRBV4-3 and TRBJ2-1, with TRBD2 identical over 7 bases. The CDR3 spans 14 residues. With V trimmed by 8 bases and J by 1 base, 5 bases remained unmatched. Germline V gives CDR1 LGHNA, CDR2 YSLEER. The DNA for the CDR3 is TGCGCCAGCTCCAATAGCGGGTCCTACAATGAGCAGTTCTTC. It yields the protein CASSNSGSYNEQFF.

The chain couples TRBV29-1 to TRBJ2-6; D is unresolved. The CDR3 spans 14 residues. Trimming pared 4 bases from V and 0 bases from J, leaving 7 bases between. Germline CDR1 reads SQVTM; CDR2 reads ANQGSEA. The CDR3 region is CSVGGNSGANVLTF. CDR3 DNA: TGCAGCGTTGGGGGTAACTCTGGGGCCAACGTCCTGACTTTC.

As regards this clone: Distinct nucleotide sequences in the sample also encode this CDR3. The CDR3 region has the DNA TGTGCCAGCAGCTTAGCTCCCCAAAACTATGGCTACACCTTC. Protein: CASSLAPQNYGYTF. The chain has TRBV7-8 and TRBJ1-2, with unresolved D. CDR1 is SGHVS, CDR2 FQNEAQ, per germline. The V end lost 0 bases, the J end lost 2 bases, and 7 bases lay between the germline ends. The CDR3 totals 14 residues. The full variable domain, with the rest looked up from reference TRBV7-8 and TRBJ1-2, is GAGVSQSPRYKVAKRGQDVALRCDPISGHVSLFWYQQALGQGPEFLTYFQNEAQLDKSGLPSDRFFAERPEGSVSTLKIQRTQQEDSAVYLCASSLAPQNYGYTFGSGTRLTVV.

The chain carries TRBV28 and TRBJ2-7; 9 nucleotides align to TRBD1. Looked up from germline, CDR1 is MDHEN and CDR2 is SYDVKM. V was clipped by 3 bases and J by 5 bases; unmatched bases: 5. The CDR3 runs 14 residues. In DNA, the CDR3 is TGTGCCAGCAGTTTGGGACAGGGTTACCACGAGCAGTACTTC. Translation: CASSLGQGYHEQYF.

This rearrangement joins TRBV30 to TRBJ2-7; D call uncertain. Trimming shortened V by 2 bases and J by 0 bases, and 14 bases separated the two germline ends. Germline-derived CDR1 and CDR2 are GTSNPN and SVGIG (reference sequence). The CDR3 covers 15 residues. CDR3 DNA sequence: TGTGCCTGGAGTCTCAGCGAAACAAGCTCCTACGAGCAGTACTTC. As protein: CAWSLSETSSYEQYF.

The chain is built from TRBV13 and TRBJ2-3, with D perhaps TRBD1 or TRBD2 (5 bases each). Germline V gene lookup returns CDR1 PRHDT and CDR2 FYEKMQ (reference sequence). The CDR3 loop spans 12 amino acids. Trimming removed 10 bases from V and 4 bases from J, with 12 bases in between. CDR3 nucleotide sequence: TGTGCCACCGGACGGGGCGCAGATACGCAGTATTTT. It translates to CATGRGADTQYF.

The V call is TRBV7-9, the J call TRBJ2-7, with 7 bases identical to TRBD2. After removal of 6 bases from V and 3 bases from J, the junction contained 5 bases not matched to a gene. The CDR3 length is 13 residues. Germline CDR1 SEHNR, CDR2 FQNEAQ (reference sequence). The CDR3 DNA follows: TGTGCCAGCAGATCCGGGACTAACTACGAGCAGTACTTC. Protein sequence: CASRSGTNYEQYF.

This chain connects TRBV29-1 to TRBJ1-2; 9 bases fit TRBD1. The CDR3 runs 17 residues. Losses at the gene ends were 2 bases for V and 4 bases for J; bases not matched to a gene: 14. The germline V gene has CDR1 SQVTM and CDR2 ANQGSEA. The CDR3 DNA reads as TGCAGCGTTGAACCCCCGTGGACAGGGGAAGAAGGCTATGGCTACACCTTC. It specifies CSVEPPWTGEEGYGYTF.

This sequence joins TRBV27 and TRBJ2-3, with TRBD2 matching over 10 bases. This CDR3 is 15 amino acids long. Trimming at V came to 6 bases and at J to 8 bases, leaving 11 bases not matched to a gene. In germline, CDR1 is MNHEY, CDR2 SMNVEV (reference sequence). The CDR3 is CASSLAGETLGTQYF. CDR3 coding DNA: TGTGCCAGCAGCCTAGCGGGGGAGACCCTCGGTACGCAGTATTTT.

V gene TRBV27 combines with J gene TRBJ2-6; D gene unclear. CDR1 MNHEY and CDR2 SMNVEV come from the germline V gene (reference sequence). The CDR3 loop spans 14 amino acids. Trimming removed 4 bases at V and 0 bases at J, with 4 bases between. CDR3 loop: CASSSDSGANVLTF. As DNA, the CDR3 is TGTGCCAGCAGTTCGGACTCTGGGGCCAACGTCCTGACTTTC. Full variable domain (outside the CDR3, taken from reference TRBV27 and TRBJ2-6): EAQVTQNPRYLITVTGKKLTVTCSQNMNHEYMSWYRQDPGLGLRQIYYSMNVEVTDKGDVPEGYKVSRKEKRNFPLILESPSPNQTSLYFCASSSDSGANVLTFGAGSRLTVL.

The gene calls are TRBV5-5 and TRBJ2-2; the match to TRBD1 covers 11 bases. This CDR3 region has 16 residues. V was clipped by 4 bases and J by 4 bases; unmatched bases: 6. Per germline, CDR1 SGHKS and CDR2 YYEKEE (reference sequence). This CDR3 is CASSPGQGATTGELFF. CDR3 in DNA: TGTGCCAGCAGCCCAGGACAGGGGGCGACCACCGGGGAGCTGTTTTTT.

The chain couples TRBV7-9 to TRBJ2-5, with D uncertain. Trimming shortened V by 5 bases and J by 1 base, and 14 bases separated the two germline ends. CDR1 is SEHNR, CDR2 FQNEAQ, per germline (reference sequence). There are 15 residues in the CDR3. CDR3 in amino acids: CASSTGLVAQETQYF. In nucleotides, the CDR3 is TGTGCCAGCAGCACGGGCCTGGTCGCCCAAGAGACCCAGTACTTC.